Reported below is one T cell receptor beta chain. Its target is not known. The sample belongs to a study of T cell responses to AZD1222 COVID-19 vaccine. As for the study in general: Investigators merged groups given second doses at roughly 4 or roughly 12 weeks. General observations from the study: Baseline testing showed seropositivity in only six or seven AZD1222 recipients. Donors were largely white British and mainly female; clonal diversity was possibly underestimated. There were repertoire samples only from the period after the peak T cell response.

The germline V and J ends were trimmed by 0 bases and 2 bases, with 10 bases remaining between them. Germline CDR1 is SGDLS and CDR2 is YYNGEE. This CDR3 comprises 15 residues. The repertoire was sequenced with immunoSEQ multiplex PCR; TCRdb's copy has only in-frame clones and lacks some. Among 150,000 to 200,000 clones, 94% were seen once, and the ten largest hold approximately 0.6%. This TCR came from an adult in good health. The sample here was peripheral blood, taken on day 0 of AZD1222 vaccination. This chain joins TRBV9 and TRBJ2-3; D is perhaps TRBD2 (5 bases). The CDR3 loop is CASSVAGFPTDTQYF. DNA of the CDR3: TGTGCCAGCAGCGTAGCGGGGTTCCCCACAGATACGCAGTATTTT.